This is a list of T cell receptor beta chains from one sample in a study of blood T cell repertoires in COVID-19. Profiled with immunoSEQ multiplex PCR; TCRdb holds only in-frame clones, not every one. The table lists about 160,000 clones, around 80% of them singletons. Sequenced material: peripheral blood. The receptors derive from an elderly woman with active or convalescent COVID-19. Both conserved end residues are part of each CDR3. The order of the fields is J gene, clone size, D gene, V gene, CDR3 DNA, CDR3 protein. A D gene is named only where the DNA matches it firmly. Not every row has a clone size; where given, it reads once, few, many or a size class.

J: TRBJ2-2; size: NA; D: TRBD1; V: TRBV27; DNA: TGTGCCAGCAGTTTATTCCGCCGGGACAGGAGGATATTGGAGCTGTTTTTT; CDR3: CASSLFRRDRRILELFF
J: TRBJ2-2; size: NA; D: NA; V: TRBV4-3; DNA: TGCGCCAGCAGCCAAGGGGTAGAGGATCCCGGGGAGCTGTTTTTT; CDR3: CASSQGVEDPGELFF
J: TRBJ2-3; size: NA; D: TRBD1; V: TRBV19; DNA: TGTGCCAGTGGAGAGACAGGGGGAGGCCCAGATACGCAGTATTTT; CDR3: CASGETGGGPDTQYF
J: TRBJ2-7; size: NA; D: NA; V: TRBV21-1; DNA: TGTGCCAGCATCCACACAAACCGGGACAGGGATGACTACGAGCAGTACTTC; CDR3: CASIHTNRDRDDYEQYF
J: TRBJ1-5; size: NA; D: TRBD1; V: TRBV2; DNA: TGTGCCAGCAGTGTATCGCCCGACAGGGAAAGACAGCCCCAGCATTTT; CDR3: CASSVSPDRERQPQHF
J: TRBJ1-2; size: NA; D: NA; V: TRBV28; DNA: TGTGCCAGCAGTTCGGGTTCGAAAAGGCACCCTGGCTACACCTTC; CDR3: CASSSGSKRHPGYTF
J: TRBJ2-6; size: NA; D: NA; V: TRBV27; DNA: TGTGCCAGCACCCCCAACCCAGGGTCCGGGGCCAACGTCCTGACTTTC; CDR3: CASTPNPGSGANVLTF
J: TRBJ1-1; size: once; D: TRBD1; V: TRBV18; DNA: TGTGCCAGCTCACCAGCGAATCGGGACAGTTTGAACACTGAAGCTTTCTTT; CDR3: CASSPANRDSLNTEAFF
J: TRBJ2-5; size: few; D: NA; V: TRBV30; DNA: TGTGCCTGGAGTGTGGGGGGTAGCGAGACCCAGTACTTC; CDR3: CAWSVGGSETQYF
J: TRBJ2-5; size: once; D: NA; V: TRBV7-2; DNA: TGTGCCAGCTCCAGGGGAACCCAAGAGACCCAGTACTTC; CDR3: CASSRGTQETQYF
J: TRBJ2-7; size: NA; D: NA; V: TRBV5-5; DNA: TGTGCCAGCAGCTCCAGGGTTGTGGGGGGAGGCTACGAGCAGTACTTC; CDR3: CASSSRVVGGGYEQYF
J: TRBJ2-2; size: once; D: TRBD1; V: TRBV4-3; DNA: TGCGCCAGCAGCCAAGCCTACGGGACAGGGGGCTGGGGGGCGGACACCGGGGAGCTGTTTTTT; CDR3: CASSQAYGTGGWGADTGELFF
J: TRBJ2-1; size: NA; D: NA; V: TRBV6-4; DNA: TGTGCCAGCAGTGACAGGGGACTGTACAATGAGCAGTTCTTC; CDR3: CASSDRGLYNEQFF
J: TRBJ1-2; size: once; D: NA; V: TRBV6-5; DNA: TGTGCCAGCAGGAGGGAAGGCCTCTATGGCTACACCTTC; CDR3: CASRREGLYGYTF
J: TRBJ1-4; size: NA; D: NA; V: TRBV20-1; DNA: TGCAGTGCTAGTAGGCAGGGCCTAAATGAAAAACTGTTTTTT; CDR3: CSASRQGLNEKLFF
J: TRBJ2-7; size: NA; D: NA; V: TRBV7-6; DNA: TGTGCCAGCAGCCCTGTCGCGTCTTCCTACGAGCAGTACTTC; CDR3: CASSPVASSYEQYF
J: TRBJ2-4; size: NA; D: TRBD2; V: TRBV9; DNA: TGTGCCAGCAGCCCCGGGACTAGCGGGGCCCTAGCCAAAAACATTCAGTACTTC; CDR3: CASSPGTSGALAKNIQYF
J: TRBJ2-3; size: NA; D: NA; V: TRBV5-1; DNA: TGCGCCAGCAGCTTGATGACTCTGCGGACAGATACGCAGTATTTT; CDR3: CASSLMTLRTDTQYF
J: TRBJ1-2; size: NA; D: TRBD1; V: TRBV6-2/TRBV6-3; DNA: TGTGCCAGCAGTTCCCGGGACAGGGAAGGGCATGGCTACACCTTC; CDR3: CASSSRDREGHGYTF
J: TRBJ1-4; size: few; D: NA; V: TRBV3-1/TRBV3-2; DNA: TGTGCCAGCAGCCAGGCCCGGGGAACAAGAGAAAAACTGTTTTTT; CDR3: CASSQARGTREKLFF
J: TRBJ2-3; size: NA; D: NA; V: TRBV10-1; DNA: TGCGCCAGCAGTGTCCGTCTATTAGATACGCAGTATTTT; CDR3: CASSVRLLDTQYF
J: TRBJ1-2; size: few; D: NA; V: TRBV6-1; DNA: TGTGCCAGCAGTGAAGGGCCCCGAGACGGGGGCTACACCTTC; CDR3: CASSEGPRDGGYTF
J: TRBJ2-5; size: NA; D: TRBD1; V: TRBV18; DNA: TGTGCCAGCTCACCTTCGACAGGGAGAGAGACCCAGTACTTC; CDR3: CASSPSTGRETQYF
J: TRBJ1-3; size: NA; D: NA; V: TRBV19; DNA: TGTGCCAGTAGTACCGGCAGGGGAGCCGGAAACACCATATATTTT; CDR3: CASSTGRGAGNTIYF
J: TRBJ1-5; size: NA; D: TRBD1; V: TRBV24-1; DNA: TGTGCCACCAGTAAAAAGACAGGGGTCAATCAGCCCCAGCATTTT; CDR3: CATSKKTGVNQPQHF
J: TRBJ1-1; size: NA; D: NA; V: TRBV5-6; DNA: TGTGCCAGCAGCTTGGACGGCACTGAAGCTTTCTTT; CDR3: CASSLDGTEAFF
J: TRBJ1-1; size: NA; D: NA; V: TRBV11-3; DNA: TGTGCCAGCAGCTTAGATACAGGGAGAAACACTGAAGCTTTCTTT; CDR3: CASSLDTGRNTEAFF
J: TRBJ2-7; size: few; D: NA; V: TRBV6-2/TRBV6-3; DNA: TGTGCCAGCAGTTACTCCCTAATTCTGACAGGTGGGGAGCAGTACTTC; CDR3: CASSYSLILTGGEQYF
J: TRBJ2-2; size: NA; D: NA; V: TRBV5-1; DNA: TGCGCCAGCAGCTTGATCCTCGGGTCGGGGGAGCTGTTTTTT; CDR3: CASSLILGSGELFF
J: TRBJ2-7; size: NA; D: TRBD1; V: TRBV29-1; DNA: TGCAGCGCCCTTGGGACAGCCTACGAGCAGTACTTC; CDR3: CSALGTAYEQYF
J: TRBJ1-2; size: NA; D: TRBD1; V: TRBV6-5; DNA: TGTGCCAGCAGTCAGGACAGGGCCGGCTACACCTTC; CDR3: CASSQDRAGYTF
J: TRBJ1-4; size: NA; D: TRBD1; V: TRBV5-1; DNA: TGCGCCAGCCAGGGGGGACGCGCTAATGAAAAACTGTTTTTT; CDR3: CASQGGRANEKLFF
J: TRBJ1-3; size: NA; D: NA; V: TRBV11-3; DNA: TGTGCCAGCAGCCAAGGGGGCTCTGGAAACACCATATATTTT; CDR3: CASSQGGSGNTIYF
J: TRBJ2-1; size: NA; D: TRBD2; V: TRBV19; DNA: TGTGCCAGTAGTCCCCAACTAGCGGGGGGGTCGGATGAGCAGTTCTTC; CDR3: CASSPQLAGGSDEQFF
J: TRBJ2-1; size: NA; D: TRBD2; V: TRBV27; DNA: TGTGCCAGCAGTCCCCTGGGACTAGCGGGGGGAAGCTCCTACAATGAGCAGTTCTTC; CDR3: CASSPLGLAGGSSYNEQFF
J: TRBJ1-1; size: NA; D: NA; V: TRBV27; DNA: TGTGCCAGCAACTTCTACGGGAACACTGAAGCTTTCTTT; CDR3: CASNFYGNTEAFF
J: TRBJ1-1; size: NA; D: TRBD1; V: TRBV19; DNA: TGTGCCAGTAGTAAGAGGACAGGGGGGCACACTGAAGCTTTCTTT; CDR3: CASSKRTGGHTEAFF
J: TRBJ2-7; size: NA; D: TRBD1; V: TRBV6-5; DNA: TGTGCCAGCAGTTACTCCGTGGACAGGGCCTACGAGCAGTACTTC; CDR3: CASSYSVDRAYEQYF
J: TRBJ2-7; size: NA; D: TRBD2; V: TRBV7-2; DNA: TGTGCCAGCAGCTTGGCTAGCGGGGGGGCCTACGAGCAGTACTTC; CDR3: CASSLASGGAYEQYF
J: TRBJ2-3; size: NA; D: TRBD1; V: TRBV11-2; DNA: TGTGCCAGCACCACAATTAACAGGGGACCTAGCACAGATACGCAGTATTTT; CDR3: CASTTINRGPSTDTQYF
J: TRBJ1-5; size: NA; D: TRBD1; V: TRBV19; DNA: TGTGCCAGTAGTCTACCCGGGACAGGGGCGAATCAGCCCCAGCATTTT; CDR3: CASSLPGTGANQPQHF
J: TRBJ2-7; size: once; D: NA; V: TRBV5-4; DNA: TGTGCCAGCAGCTCGCCGGGACACCCAGACGAGCAGTACTTC; CDR3: CASSSPGHPDEQYF
J: TRBJ1-4; size: NA; D: NA; V: TRBV28; DNA: TGTGCCAGTATTAAGGGAGGAAATGGTGAAAAACTGTTTTTT; CDR3: CASIKGGNGEKLFF
J: TRBJ1-1; size: NA; D: NA; V: TRBV5-1; DNA: TGCGCCAGCAGCCAACAGGAGAACACTGAAGCTTTCTTT; CDR3: CASSQQENTEAFF
J: TRBJ1-1; size: NA; D: NA; V: TRBV29-1; DNA: TGCAGCGCCTCCACAGTAATGAACACTGAAGCTTTCTTT; CDR3: CSASTVMNTEAFF
J: TRBJ1-1; size: NA; D: NA; V: TRBV12-3/TRBV12-4; DNA: TGTGCCAGCAGTTTAGCGCAGGGTCGGGCTTTCTTT; CDR3: CASSLAQGRAFF
J: TRBJ2-2; size: NA; D: NA; V: TRBV27; DNA: TGTGCCAGCAGTCCGGACAGGAACACCGGGGAGCTGTTTTTT; CDR3: CASSPDRNTGELFF
J: TRBJ1-2; size: NA; D: NA; V: TRBV10-2; DNA: TGCGCCAGCAGTCCAGAATCTTCCTATGGCTACACCTTC; CDR3: CASSPESSYGYTF
J: TRBJ1-2; size: NA; D: NA; V: TRBV6-5; DNA: TGTGCCAGCAGTTACTCAGAGAGGGGGAGCCTTGGCTACACCTTC; CDR3: CASSYSERGSLGYTF
J: TRBJ1-2; size: NA; D: TRBD1; V: TRBV6-1; DNA: TGTGCCAGCAGTGTGTCCTCCGGGACAGCGAACTATGGCTACACCTTC; CDR3: CASSVSSGTANYGYTF
J: TRBJ1-6; size: NA; D: NA; V: TRBV6-5; DNA: TGTGCCAGCGGGATGGGACAACACTATAATTCACCCCTCCACTTT; CDR3: CASGMGQHYNSPLHF
J: TRBJ1-5; size: NA; D: TRBD1; V: TRBV7-8; DNA: TGTGCCAGCAGCCCCCAACCCAGGGGGCAAGAACAGCCCCAGCATTTT; CDR3: CASSPQPRGQEQPQHF
J: TRBJ2-1; size: few; D: TRBD1; V: TRBV7-8; DNA: TGTGCCAGCAGCCACGACAGGGACTCCTACAATGAGCAGTTCTTC; CDR3: CASSHDRDSYNEQFF
J: TRBJ1-5; size: once; D: NA; V: TRBV5-5; DNA: TGTGCCAGCAGCTCCGCCCAGGGCACGAGCAATCAGCCCCAGCATTTT; CDR3: CASSSAQGTSNQPQHF
J: TRBJ1-1; size: NA; D: TRBD1; V: TRBV7-2; DNA: TGTGCCAGCAGTCGCGACAGGGGCAACACTGAAGCTTTCTTT; CDR3: CASSRDRGNTEAFF
J: TRBJ2-2; size: NA; D: TRBD1; V: TRBV2; DNA: TGTGCCAGCAGTGAAGCGCTTCAGGGGGCCGGGGAGCTGTTTTTT; CDR3: CASSEALQGAGELFF
J: TRBJ1-1; size: NA; D: NA; V: TRBV18; DNA: TGTGCCAGCTCACCGAATCAGGCCGAGAAAGCTTTCTTT; CDR3: CASSPNQAEKAFF
J: TRBJ1-3; size: NA; D: NA; V: TRBV19; DNA: TGTGCCAGTAGGCCAATACAGAACTCTGGAAACACCATATATTTT; CDR3: CASRPIQNSGNTIYF
J: TRBJ1-2; size: NA; D: NA; V: TRBV14; DNA: TGTGCCAGCAGCCAACTGGGGGCGGGCTATGGCTACACCTTC; CDR3: CASSQLGAGYGYTF